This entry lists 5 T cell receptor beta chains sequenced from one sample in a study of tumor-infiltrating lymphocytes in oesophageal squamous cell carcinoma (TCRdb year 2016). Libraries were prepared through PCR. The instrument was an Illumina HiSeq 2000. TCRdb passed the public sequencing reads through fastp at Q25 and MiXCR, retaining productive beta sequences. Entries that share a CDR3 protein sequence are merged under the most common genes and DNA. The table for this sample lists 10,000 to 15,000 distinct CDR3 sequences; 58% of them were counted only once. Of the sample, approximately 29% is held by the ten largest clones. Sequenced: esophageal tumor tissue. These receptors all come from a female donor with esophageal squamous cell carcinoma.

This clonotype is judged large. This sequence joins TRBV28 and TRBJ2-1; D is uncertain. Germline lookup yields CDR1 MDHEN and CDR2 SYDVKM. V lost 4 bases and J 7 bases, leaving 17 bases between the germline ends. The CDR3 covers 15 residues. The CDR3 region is CASSSLLGPQNEQFF. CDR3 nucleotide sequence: TGTGCCAGCAGTTCCCTGCTCGGCCCACAAAATGAGCAGTTCTTC.

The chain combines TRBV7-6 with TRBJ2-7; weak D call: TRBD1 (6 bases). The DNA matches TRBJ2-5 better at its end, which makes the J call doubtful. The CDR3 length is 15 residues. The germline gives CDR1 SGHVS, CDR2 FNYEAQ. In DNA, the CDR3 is TGTGCCAGCAGCAGAGGTACAGGGCCAGAAGAGACCCAGTACTTC. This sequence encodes CASSRGTGPEETQYF.

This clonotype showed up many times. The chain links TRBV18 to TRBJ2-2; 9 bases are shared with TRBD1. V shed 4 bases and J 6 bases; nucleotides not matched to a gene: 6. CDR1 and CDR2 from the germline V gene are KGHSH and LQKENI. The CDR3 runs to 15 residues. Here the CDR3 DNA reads TGTGCCAGCTCACGCGCGGACAGGGGTGCCGGGGAGCTGTTTTTT. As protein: CASSRADRGAGELFF.

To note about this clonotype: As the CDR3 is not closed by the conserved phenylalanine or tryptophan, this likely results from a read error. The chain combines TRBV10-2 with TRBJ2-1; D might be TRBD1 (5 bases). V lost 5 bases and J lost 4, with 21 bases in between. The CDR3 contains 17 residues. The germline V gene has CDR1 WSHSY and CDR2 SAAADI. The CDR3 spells CASSTEELGHIYNEQFL. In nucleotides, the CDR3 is TGCGCCAGCAGTACCGAGGAACTTGGACATATATACAATGAGCAGTTCTTG.

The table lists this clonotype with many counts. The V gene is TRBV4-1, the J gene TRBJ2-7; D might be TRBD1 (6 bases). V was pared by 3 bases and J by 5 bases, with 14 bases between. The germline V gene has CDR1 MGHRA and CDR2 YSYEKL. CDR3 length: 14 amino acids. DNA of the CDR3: TGCGCCAGCAGCCATCAACAGGGATGGAACGAGCAGTACTTC. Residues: CASSHQQGWNEQYF.